This T cell receptor beta chain came from a study of response to subunit inactivated influenza vaccine. Study-level points and caveats: That few new T cells are recruited by each seasonal influenza vaccination was the authors' suggestion.

TCRdb recomputed calls from the RT-PCR reads with MiXCR, one row per CDR3 protein. The sample records hundreds of thousands of distinct CDR3 sequences, approximately 14% being singletons. V gave up 3 bases and J gave up 1 base, with 12 bases separating them. The CDR3 is 15 amino acids. Germline V gene lookup returns CDR1 KGHSH and CDR2 LQKENI. A remark on this clonotype: Its antigen remains unknown.

The sample was PBMCs from blood, taken 11 to 12 days after vaccination. The chain combines TRBV18 with TRBJ2-5, with D possibly called TRBD1 or TRBD2 (5 bases each). The clonotype comes from a man aged 45-65 years who received an inactivated influenza vaccine. This CDR3 reads CASSPMQGVQETQYF. The DNA for the CDR3 is TGTGCCAGCTCACCTATGCAGGGAGTCCAAGAGACCCAGTACTTC.